Shown below are 24 T cell receptor beta chains from a single sample sequenced in a study of OX40 agonist ivuxolimab in advanced cancers. The method was immunoSEQ multiplex PCR; TCRdb's version includes in-frame clones alone and lacks a portion of them. The table lists some 80,000 clones, over 80% of them singletons. The specimen was CD4+ or CD8+ T cells sorted from blood, collected in a trial of the OX40 agonist ivuxolimab. Every receptor here comes from an adult with an advanced solid tumor such as melanoma, head and neck, liver or kidney cancer.

The chain combines TRBV6-1 with TRBJ2-5, with D perhaps TRBD1 or TRBD2 (5 bases each). V lost 3 bases, J lost 4 bases, and 15 bases lay in between. The CDR3 has 15 residues. From germline, CDR1 is MNHNS and CDR2 SASEGT. Here the CDR3 DNA reads TGTGCCAGCAGTGAGGGACCGACAAGTGGAGAGACCCAGTACTTC. Translated: CASSEGPTSGETQYF.

The genes are TRBV18 and TRBJ1-2; D is uncertain. V lost 5 bases, J lost 3 bases, and 7 bases lay in between. CDR1 is KGHSH and CDR2 is LQKENI in the germline V gene. The CDR3 runs to 12 residues. CDR3 region: CASSLRHYGYTF. As DNA, the CDR3 is TGTGCCAGCTCATTACGACACTATGGCTACACCTTC.

This rearrangement joins TRBV30 to TRBJ1-2; a possible D gene is TRBD1 (6 bases). The CDR3 totals 12 residues. Per germline, CDR1 GTSNPN and CDR2 SVGIG (reference sequence). CDR3 DNA sequence: TGTGCTTATCAGGGGTATGACTATGGCTACACCTTC. It translates to CAYQGYDYGYTF.

The rearrangement uses TRBV6-6 and TRBJ1-4; 7 bases line up with TRBD1. Losses at the gene ends were 4 bases for V and 8 bases for J; bases not matched to a gene: 10. The CDR3 extends over 15 amino acids. Per germline, CDR1 MNHNY and CDR2 SVGAGI (reference sequence). The CDR3: CASSLTGEGWEKLFF. CDR3 DNA sequence: TGTGCCAGCAGTTTAACAGGGGAGGGATGGGAAAAACTGTTTTTT.

The J gene is TRBJ2-3, the V gene TRBV6-6, with D possibly TRBD2 on 5 matching bases. Germline values: CDR1 MNHNY, CDR2 SVGAGI (reference sequence). The CDR3 sequence is 14 residues long. V was trimmed by 2 bases and J by 3 bases, leaving 9 bases between them. The CDR3 spells CASSYGGGTDTQYF. The CDR3, as DNA: TGTGCCAGCAGTTACGGCGGAGGTACAGATACGCAGTATTTT.

The chain uses TRBV14 and TRBJ2-5; D is possibly TRBD2 (6 bases). The CDR3 covers 16 residues. Germline V lookup: CDR1 SGHDN, CDR2 FVKESK. The ends were cut back, 3 bases at V and 1 base at J, with 15 bases in the middle. CDR3: CASSQGVGGTQETQYF. CDR3 coding DNA: TGTGCCAGCAGCCAGGGGGTGGGAGGCACCCAAGAGACCCAGTACTTC.

This chain joins TRBV19 and TRBJ2-2, with TRBD1 matching over 10 bases. Germline values: CDR1 LNHDA, CDR2 SQIVND (reference sequence). The CDR3 covers 15 residues. V trimming: 6 bases; J trimming: 5 bases; junction bases outside the gene matches: 6. CDR3 coding DNA: TGTGCCAGTAGGCCCGGGACAGGGGATACCGGGGAGCTGTTTTTT. It specifies CASRPGTGDTGELFF.

The chain couples TRBV2 to TRBJ2-1; 11 nucleotides match TRBD2. With 6 bases clipped from V and 3 bases from J, the junction kept 4 bases outside the gene matches. Germline-derived CDR1 and CDR2 are SNHLY and FYNNEI. The CDR3 loop spans 15 amino acids. CDR3 in amino acids: CASSPLAGGYNEQFF. CDR3 DNA: TGTGCCAGCAGCCCCCTAGCGGGGGGCTACAATGAGCAGTTCTTC.

The table lists this clone with a few counts. This sequence joins TRBV7-3 and TRBJ1-3, with D tentatively TRBD1 (5 bases). The germline V gene encodes CDR1 SGHTA and CDR2 FQGTGA. Between the trimmed V and J ends, which lost 5 bases and 3 bases, there was a span of 17 bases. The CDR3 loop spans 16 amino acids. The CDR3 reads CASSQNGGGIGNTIYF. The CDR3 bases are TGTGCCAGCAGCCAAAACGGGGGAGGGATTGGAAACACCATATATTTT.

The genes are TRBV6-1 and TRBJ2-7; 10 nucleotides agree with TRBD1. J was trimmed by 3 bases and V by 0 bases; bases with no gene match: 5. The CDR3 length is 16 residues. Germline CDR1 and CDR2: MNHNS and SASEGT. The DNA for the CDR3 is TGTGCCAGCAGTGAAGCGCTAGGACAGGGGGTCTACGAGCAGTACTTC. Protein product: CASSEALGQGVYEQYF.

This clone was found once. The rearrangement uses TRBV6-1 and TRBJ1-1, with D possibly being TRBD1 (5 bases). Trimming left V 7 bases short and J 11 bases short, with 23 bases between. Germline V lookup: CDR1 MNHNS, CDR2 SASEGT. The CDR3 contains 14 residues. CDR3 residues: CASTSSRGAGEAFF. Here the CDR3 DNA reads TGTGCCAGCACCAGTAGTAGGGGCGCCGGGGAGGCTTTCTTT.

The rearrangement links TRBV5-1 to TRBJ1-1; D not certain. CDR3 length: 15 amino acids. The germline gives CDR1 SGHRS, CDR2 YFSETQ. The V and J ends lost 0 bases and 2 bases respectively, with 11 bases between them. For the CDR3, the DNA is TGCGCCAGCAGCTTGGGTCGGACGGGTAACACTGAAGCTTTCTTT. Amino acids: CASSLGRTGNTEAFF.

The chain carries TRBV5-1 and TRBJ2-2; D could derive from TRBD1 or TRBD2 (5 bases each). Germline CDR1 is SGHRS and CDR2 is YFSETQ. The CDR3 runs 15 residues. The V gene lost 3 bases and the J gene lost 0 bases, with 9 bases spanning the gap. CDR3: CASSSGTANTGELFF. The CDR3 bases are TGCGCCAGCAGCTCCGGGACGGCGAACACCGGGGAGCTGTTTTTT.

This chain links TRBV6-6 with TRBJ1-2; the match to TRBD1 covers 10 bases. The CDR3 is 15 residues long. Germline assignment: CDR1 MNHNY and CDR2 SVGAGI (reference sequence). The V and J ends lost 4 bases and 4 bases, in that order; junction bases with no gene match: 6. CDR3 sequence: CASSWGGQGSYGYTF. The CDR3 region has the DNA TGTGCCAGCAGTTGGGGGGGACAGGGGAGCTATGGCTACACCTTC.

DNA for the CDR3: TGTGCCAGCAGCTTGGCCTTGGGTGGGAGCCAGACCGGGGAGCTGTTTTTT. Protein sequence: CASSLALGGSQTGELFF. The V and J genes are TRBV5-4 and TRBJ2-2, with D perhaps matching TRBD2 (5 bases). The CDR3 contains 17 residues. The V end lost 0 bases, the J end lost 5 bases, and 17 bases lay between the germline ends. Germline V gives CDR1 SGHNT, CDR2 YYREEE (reference sequence).

The chain combines TRBV7-2 with TRBJ2-3; a weak D match, TRBD2 (7 bases). The CDR3 runs 16 residues. CDR1 and CDR2 from the germline V gene are SGHTA and FQGNSA. Trimming took 2 bases from V and 1 from J, leaving 13 bases between them. In DNA form, the CDR3 reads TGTGCCAGCAGCTTACTAGGGGGGGCAGGCACAGATACGCAGTATTTT. Translating it yields CASSLLGGAGTDTQYF.

The chain recombines TRBV30 with TRBJ1-5, with D possibly matching TRBD1 (6 bases). The V end was cut by 2 bases, the J end by 4 bases, with 15 bases between. Per germline, CDR1 GTSNPN and CDR2 SVGIG (reference sequence). CDR3 length: 15 amino acids. CDR3 in amino acids: CAWSYGQRLNQPQHF. The CDR3 nucleotides read TGTGCCTGGAGTTACGGACAGCGCCTGAATCAGCCCCAGCATTTT.

This chain links TRBV19 with TRBJ1-4; 7 bases fit TRBD1. Trimming cost V 4 bases and J 5 bases; bases outside gene matches: 7. CDR1 and CDR2 from the germline V gene are LNHDA and SQIVND (reference sequence). The length of the CDR3 is 15 residues. As DNA, the CDR3 is TGTGCCAGTAGTACAGCAGGGACAGACAATGAAAAACTGTTTTTT. It codes for CASSTAGTDNEKLFF.

The V call is TRBV20-1, the J call TRBJ2-3; no clear D. Trimming stripped 6 bases from V and 6 bases from J, with 7 bases between. Per the germline V gene, CDR1 is DFQATT and CDR2 is SNEGSKA (reference sequence). The CDR3 sequence is 10 residues long. Here the CDR3 reads CSAAADTQYF. The CDR3 DNA is TGCAGTGCGGCGGCGGATACGCAGTATTTT.

V gene TRBV18 combines with J gene TRBJ2-3; 9 bases map to TRBD1. Trimming took 5 bases from V and 4 from J; bases not matched to a gene: 4. In germline, CDR1 is KGHSH, CDR2 LQKENI. This CDR3 region has 14 residues. Here the CDR3 reads CASSGQGSADTQYF. CDR3 in DNA: TGTGCCAGCTCAGGACAGGGGAGCGCAGATACGCAGTATTTT.

V gene TRBV5-1 combines with J gene TRBJ2-7, with D unresolved. The CDR3 is 12 residues long. Germline V gene data show CDR1 as SGHRS and CDR2 as YFSETQ. V was clipped by 0 bases and J by 5 bases, with 6 bases between them. The CDR3 region is CASSLEGDEQYF. The CDR3 coding sequence is TGCGCCAGCAGCTTGGAAGGAGACGAGCAGTACTTC.

The chain has TRBV4-3 and TRBJ1-1; the D is unclear. The V gene's germline CDR1 is LGHNA and CDR2 YSLEER. Trimming took off 4 bases at V and 2 bases at J, with 14 bases between the two ends. The CDR3 has 15 residues. CDR3 nucleotides: TGCGCCAGCAGCCTTACGGTCGGGCGAAACACTGAAGCTTTCTTT. This codes for CASSLTVGRNTEAFF.

This clone appeared a few times. The rearrangement uses TRBV7-2 and TRBJ1-5; a weak D match, TRBD1 (6 bases). Germline V CDR1 and CDR2: SGHTA, FQGNSA. Trimming pared 4 bases from V and 5 bases from J, leaving 15 bases between. This CDR3 contains 15 residues. CDR3 bases: TGTGCCAGCAGCTCAGATTCCGACAGGTATCAGCCCCAGCATTTT. Translated, it gives CASSSDSDRYQPQHF.

The rearrangement joins TRBV18 to TRBJ2-1; 12 bases align to TRBD2. The CDR3 runs 17 residues. The V and J ends lost 3 bases and 7 bases, in that order; junction bases with no gene match: 10. The V gene's germline CDR1 is KGHSH and CDR2 LQKENI. The CDR3, as DNA: TGTGCCAGCTCACCCTCCCTAGCGGGGGGGTCTAAGAATGAGCAGTTCTTC. This encodes CASSPSLAGGSKNEQFF.